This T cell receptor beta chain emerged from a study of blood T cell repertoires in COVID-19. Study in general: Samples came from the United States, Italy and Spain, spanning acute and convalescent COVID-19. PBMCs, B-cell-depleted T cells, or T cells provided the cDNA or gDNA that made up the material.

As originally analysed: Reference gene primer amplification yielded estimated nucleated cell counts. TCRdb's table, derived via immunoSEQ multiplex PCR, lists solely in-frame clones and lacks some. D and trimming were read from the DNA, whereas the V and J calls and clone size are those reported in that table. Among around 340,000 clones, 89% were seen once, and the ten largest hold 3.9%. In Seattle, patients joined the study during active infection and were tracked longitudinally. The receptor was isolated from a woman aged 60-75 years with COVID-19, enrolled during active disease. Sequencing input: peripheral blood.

The chain's CDR3 is CASSPLTGNYGYTF. The CDR3 DNA is TGCGCCAGCAGCCCTTTAACAGGGAACTATGGCTACACCTTC. This sequence joins TRBV5-1 and TRBJ1-2; D is perhaps TRBD1 (6 bases). The V and J ends lost 4 bases and 2 bases respectively, with 12 bases between them. Germline V gives CDR1 SGHRS, CDR2 YFSETQ. The CDR3 length is 14 residues.